These 30 T cell receptor beta chains came from one sample sequenced in a study of response to subunit inactivated influenza vaccine. In TCRdb, the RT-PCR reads were re-called with MiXCR into one record per CDR3 protein. This table has 450,000 to 600,000 distinct CDR3 sequences, approximately 7.8% appearing once. Sequencing used PBMCs from blood, obtained approximately 25 months after vaccination. The receptors shown here come from a man in his fifties or sixties who received an inactivated influenza vaccine.

Ten or more counts support this clonotype. One junction end disagrees with the germline gene, perhaps due to a read error. The chain is built from TRBV20-1 and TRBJ1-1; a weak D match, TRBD1 (6 bases). The CDR3 has 8 amino acids. Germline values: CDR1 DFQATT, CDR2 SNEGSKA (reference sequence). The CDR3 is CSEDNRAF. The CDR3 DNA is TGCAGTGAGGACAACAGGGCTTTT.

This clonotype was counted a few times. The chain couples TRBV18 to TRBJ2-5; the D is unclear. This CDR3 spans 15 amino acids. CDR1 and CDR2 from the germline V gene are KGHSH and LQKENI. V gave up 1 base and J gave up 1 base, with 10 bases separating them. The CDR3 nucleotides are TGTGCCAGCTCACCACTTTCTGGAACCCAAGAGACCCAGTACTTC. This codes for CASSPLSGTQETQYF.

The chain carries TRBV29-1 and TRBJ1-2; D might be TRBD1 (5 bases). Germline-derived CDR1 and CDR2 are SQVTM and ANQGSEA. This CDR3 contains 15 residues. V lost 4 bases and J 3 bases, leaving 18 bases between the germline ends. The CDR3: CSVVRQGDSYYGYTF. For the CDR3, the DNA is TGCAGCGTTGTCCGGCAGGGCGACTCCTACTATGGCTACACCTTC.

This clonotype was observed a few times. The chain joins TRBV20-1 to TRBJ2-1; 12 bases line up with TRBD2. The CDR3 is 16 amino acids. J gave up 8 bases and V 3 bases, and 11 bases lay outside the gene matches. CDR1 is DFQATT and CDR2 is SNEGSKA in the germline V gene (reference sequence). CDR3 loop: CSARGILAGGGDEQFF. The CDR3 bases are TGCAGTGCTAGGGGGATACTAGCGGGGGGAGGGGATGAGCAGTTCTTC.

The chain carries TRBV5-1 and TRBJ1-2, with 12 positions matching TRBD1. Germline trimming cut 4 bases from V and 6 bases from J; bases unmatched to any gene: 13. Germline V gene sequence: CDR1 SGHRS, CDR2 YFSETQ. This CDR3 comprises 17 residues. The CDR3 reads CASSKRGQGALGDGYTF. The CDR3 DNA reads TGCGCCAGCAGCAAACGGGGACAGGGGGCCTTGGGTGATGGCTACACCTTC.

V and J are TRBV7-9 and TRBJ2-5; 10 nucleotides align to TRBD2. Germline V gives CDR1 SEHNR, CDR2 FQNEAQ (reference sequence). There are 15 residues in the CDR3. V shed 6 bases, J shed 0 bases, and the junction held 4 bases outside the gene matches. The CDR3 DNA sequence: TGTGCCAGCAGATATAGCGGGGGGCACCAAGAGACCCAGTACTTC. This sequence encodes CASRYSGGHQETQYF.

This sequence joins TRBV12-3 or TRBV12-4 and TRBJ2-1; D might be TRBD1 (6 bases). The CDR3 covers 15 residues. The V and J ends lost 5 bases and 0 bases respectively, with 11 bases between them. The CDR3 bases are TGTGCCAGCAGTACCCAGGGGAGCTCCTACAATGAGCAGTTCTTC. Translation gives CASSTQGSSYNEQFF.

V is TRBV4-3 and J is TRBJ2-3; 14 bases line up with TRBD2. Germline CDR1 LGHNA, CDR2 YSLEER. This CDR3 has 20 amino acids. V lost 0 bases to trimming and J lost 1 base; unmatched junction nucleotides: 9. The CDR3 DNA reads as TGCGCCAGCAGCCAAGAGGCGGGACTAGCGGGAGCAAGTCGCACAGATACGCAGTATTTT. It codes for CASSQEAGLAGASRTDTQYF.

This clonotype was recorded at least ten times. V gene TRBV6-1 combines with J gene TRBJ2-1, with a tentative D call TRBD2 (5 bases). Germline V gene data show CDR1 as MNHNS and CDR2 as SASEGT. Trimming took 5 bases from V and 4 from J, leaving 15 bases between them. This CDR3 contains 15 residues. The CDR3 DNA is TGTGCCAGCAGTCCCACTAGACTCAGATACAATGAGCAGTTCTTC. Translated, it gives CASSPTRLRYNEQFF.

This clonotype was seen a few times. The genes are TRBV20-1 and TRBJ2-1; D is ambiguous. Trimming removed 5 bases at V and 4 bases at J, with 9 bases between. Germline CDR1 DFQATT, CDR2 SNEGSKA (reference sequence). CDR3 length equals 12 residues. The CDR3, as DNA: TGCAGTGCTGGTACAGCTTACAATGAGCAGTTCTTC. It codes for CSAGTAYNEQFF.

This clonotype was detected many times. V gene TRBV12-3 or TRBV12-4 combines with J gene TRBJ1-1; a weak D match, TRBD1 (5 bases). The length of the CDR3 is 16 residues. Trimming stripped 2 bases from V and 1 base from J, with 14 bases between. In DNA form, the CDR3 reads TGTGCCAGCAGTTTAAATGGGGGGTGGGGGAACACTGAAGCTTTCTTT. It specifies CASSLNGGWGNTEAFF.

The gene calls are TRBV7-8 and TRBJ2-7, with TRBD1 matching 9 bases. J was trimmed by 3 bases and V by 5 bases; bases with no gene match: 8. The CDR3 is made up of 15 amino acids. CDR1 and CDR2 from the germline V gene are SGHVS and FQNEAQ. The CDR3 sequence: CASSPGQGKNYEQYF. The CDR3, as DNA: TGTGCCAGCAGCCCCGGACAGGGGAAGAACTACGAGCAGTACTTC.

In this sample, this clonotype turned up many times. The genes are TRBV3-1 and TRBJ2-5; no clear D gene. This CDR3 contains 10 residues. Germline-derived CDR1 and CDR2 are LGHDT and YNNKEL (reference sequence). The V gene lost 0 bases and the J gene lost 7 bases, with 0 bases spanning the gap. CDR3 coding DNA: TGTGCCAGCAGCCAAGAGACCCAGTACTTC. It is translated as CASSQETQYF.

The J gene is TRBJ1-4, the V gene TRBV27, with TRBD1 as a possible D gene (6 bases). Trimming stripped 2 bases from V and 7 bases from J, with 11 bases between. The CDR3 contains 14 residues. Germline CDR1 is MNHEY and CDR2 is SMNVEV (reference sequence). The DNA of the CDR3 is TGTGCCAGCAGTTTAGGGCCAGGGGCTGAAAAACTGTTTTTT. Residues: CASSLGPGAEKLFF. Supplemented by reference TRBV27 and TRBJ1-4, the full variable domain reads EAQVTQNPRYLITVTGKKLTVTCSQNMNHEYMSWYRQDPGLGLRQIYYSMNVEVTDKGDVPEGYKVSRKEKRNFPLILESPSPNQTSLYFCASSLGPGAEKLFFGSGTQLSVL.

V gene TRBV14 combines with J gene TRBJ1-6; no reliable D call. CDR3 size: 14 residues. Germline CDR1 is SGHDN and CDR2 is FVKESK. Trimming removed 0 bases at V and 4 bases at J, with 4 bases between. The CDR3 here is CASSQDWYNSPLHF. For the CDR3, the DNA is TGTGCCAGCAGCCAAGATTGGTATAATTCACCCCTCCACTTT.

This clonotype was recorded at least ten times. The V and J genes are TRBV20-1 and TRBJ2-1, with 14 bases aligning to TRBD2. The V gene's germline CDR1 is DFQATT and CDR2 SNEGSKA (reference sequence). The CDR3 sequence is 14 residues long. J lost 8 bases, V lost 6 bases, and 6 bases had no gene match. In DNA, the CDR3 is TGCAGTGCCACCCGACTAGCGGGAGGGTATGAGCAGTTCTTC. Residues: CSATRLAGGYEQFF.

This clonotype was recorded a few times. The chain has TRBV5-1 and TRBJ2-7, with 10 bases aligning to TRBD1. Germline V gives CDR1 SGHRS, CDR2 YFSETQ. Trimming cost V 3 bases and J 6 bases; bases outside gene matches: 9. The length of the CDR3 is 15 residues. CDR3 loop: CASSSTGGAGIEQYF. The CDR3 DNA follows: TGCGCCAGCAGCTCGACAGGGGGCGCGGGTATCGAGCAGTACTTC.

The table lists this clonotype with many counts. V usage is TRBV7-9 and J usage is TRBJ1-5, with 7 positions matching TRBD1. This CDR3 is 14 amino acids long. After removal of 1 base from V and 5 bases from J, the junction contained 2 bases not matched to a gene. Germline loops: CDR1 SEHNR, CDR2 FQNEAQ (reference sequence). CDR3 protein: CASSLGQGDQPQHF. The CDR3 DNA sequence: TGTGCCAGCAGCTTAGGCCAGGGGGATCAGCCCCAGCATTTT. The whole variable domain, remainder taken from reference TRBV7-9 and TRBJ1-5, is DTGVSQNPRHKITKRGQNVTFRCDPISEHNRLYWYRQTLGQGPEFLTYFQNEAQLEKSRLLSDRFSAERPKGSFSTLEIQRTEQGDSAMYLCASSLGQGDQPQHFGDGTRLSIL.

This clonotype was counted only a few times. The chain employs TRBV6-2 or TRBV6-3 and TRBJ2-7; D possibly corresponds to TRBD1 (5 bases). Trimming left V 2 bases short and J 3 bases short, with 14 bases between. The CDR3 covers 15 residues. Germline V lookup: CDR1 MNHEY, CDR2 SVGEGT. The CDR3 coding sequence is TGTGCCAGCAGTTACCTACCGGACATTAACTACGAGCAGTACTTC. It translates to CASSYLPDINYEQYF.

This clonotype was observed a handful of times. The gene calls are TRBV6-2 or TRBV6-3 and TRBJ2-7; D is unresolved. CDR1 and CDR2 (germline): MNHEY, SVGEGT. This CDR3 spans 13 amino acids. V was trimmed by 6 bases and J by 2 bases, leaving 11 bases between them. CDR3 DNA sequence: TGTGCCAGCAGCCTTGACATGACCTACGAGCAGTACTTC. It specifies CASSLDMTYEQYF.

This clonotype has a handful of counts. V and J are TRBV12-3 or TRBV12-4 and TRBJ2-1, with 7 positions matching TRBD2. The V and J ends lost 2 bases and 5 bases, in that order; junction bases with no gene match: 15. The CDR3 has 18 residues. The CDR3 coding sequence is TGTGCCAGCAGTTTACCTCACCCGATGGGGGGGGAAAACAATGAGCAGTTCTTC. Encoded protein: CASSLPHPMGGENNEQFF.

This sequence joins TRBV29-1 and TRBJ1-2, with 8 positions matching TRBD1. The V and J ends lost 6 bases and 4 bases, in that order; junction bases with no gene match: 7. The germline CDR1 and CDR2 sequences are SQVTM and ANQGSEA. The CDR3 spans 13 residues. Here the CDR3 DNA reads TGCAGCGTGCTGACAGGGGTAGGCTATGGCTACACCTTC. This codes for CSVLTGVGYGYTF.

In this sample, this clonotype turned up many times. V is TRBV6-1 and J is TRBJ2-7; D possibly corresponds to TRBD2 (6 bases). The V gene lost 6 bases and the J gene lost 3 bases, with 15 bases spanning the gap. Germline V gene lookup returns CDR1 MNHNS and CDR2 SASEGT. The CDR3 has 14 residues. CDR3 DNA: TGTGCCAGCAGGGAGGGCGGGGTAGTCTACGAGCAGTACTTC. Translation: CASREGGVVYEQYF.

This clonotype was seen a handful of times. The chain has TRBV7-2 and TRBJ2-7, with 9 bases matching TRBD2. This CDR3 is built from 15 residues. The J segment lost 7 bases and the V segment lost 1 base, leaving 8 bases of the junction unmatched. Germline CDR1 and CDR2: SGHTA and FQGNSA. CDR3 region: CASSLEASGIGEQYF. CDR3 DNA sequence: TGTGCCAGCAGCTTAGAGGCTAGCGGGATCGGGGAGCAGTACTTC. Full variable domain (remainder filled in from reference TRBV7-2 and TRBJ2-7): GAGVSQSPSNKVTEKGKDVELRCDPISGHTALYWYRQSLGQGLEFLIYFQGNSAPDKSGLPSDRFSAERTGGSVSTLTIQRTQQEDSAVYLCASSLEASGIGEQYFGPGTRLTVT.

This clonotype was picked up a small number of times. V usage is TRBV12-3 or TRBV12-4 and J usage is TRBJ2-1; the D call may be TRBD1 or TRBD2 (5 bases each). Deletions cut 7 bases from V and 7 bases from J, with 23 bases between. The CDR3 totals 16 residues. The CDR3 nucleotides are TGTGCCAGCACCGCCGGAATCAGGGCCGGAGGTAATGAGCAGTTCTTC. Protein sequence: CASTAGIRAGGNEQFF.

This clonotype was picked up a small number of times. The chain employs TRBV7-2 and TRBJ2-7, with a weak D call TRBD1 (5 bases). Germline CDR1 reads SGHTA; CDR2 reads FQGNSA. There are 14 residues in the CDR3. V was cut by 5 bases and J by 2 bases, with 13 bases left in between. CDR3 in amino acids: CASSPAGLTYEQYF. The CDR3 DNA is TGTGCCAGCAGCCCGGCAGGGCTGACCTACGAGCAGTACTTC.

The chain is built from TRBV27 and TRBJ1-4; no reliable D call. This CDR3 region has 15 residues. V lost 2 bases, J lost 5 bases, and 12 bases lay in between. The germline CDR1 and CDR2 sequences are MNHEY and SMNVEV (reference sequence). CDR3 bases: TGTGCCAGCAGTTTACTGTGGGGAGGGAATGAAAAACTGTTTTTT. It specifies CASSLLWGGNEKLFF.

This clonotype was recorded a few times. The genes are TRBV20-1 and TRBJ2-3; 9 bases fit TRBD1. Germline values: CDR1 DFQATT, CDR2 SNEGSKA (reference sequence). The CDR3 has 16 residues. Trimming removed 1 base from V and 5 bases from J; junction bases left unmatched: 10. CDR3 loop: CSARVPNRGRGDTQYF. CDR3 DNA sequence: TGCAGTGCTAGAGTTCCTAACAGGGGGCGCGGAGATACGCAGTATTTT.

The chain carries TRBV5-1 and TRBJ2-7; D unresolved. There are 13 residues in the CDR3. CDR1 SGHRS and CDR2 YFSETQ come from the germline V gene. Trimming stripped 0 bases from V and 11 bases from J, with 15 bases between. Here the CDR3 reads CASSLADGVLEYF. CDR3 nucleotides: TGCGCCAGCAGCTTGGCAGACGGCGTTTTGGAGTACTTC.

CDR3 sequence: CAISEVMRESLRDTQYF. The CDR3 DNA sequence: TGTGCCATCAGTGAGGTAATGCGCGAGAGTCTAAGGGATACGCAGTATTTT. The chain is built from TRBV10-3 and TRBJ2-3; D not certain. The CDR3 loop spans 17 amino acids. Germline V gene sequence: CDR1 ENHRY, CDR2 SYGVKD. V gave up 2 bases and J gave up 6 bases, with 21 bases separating them.